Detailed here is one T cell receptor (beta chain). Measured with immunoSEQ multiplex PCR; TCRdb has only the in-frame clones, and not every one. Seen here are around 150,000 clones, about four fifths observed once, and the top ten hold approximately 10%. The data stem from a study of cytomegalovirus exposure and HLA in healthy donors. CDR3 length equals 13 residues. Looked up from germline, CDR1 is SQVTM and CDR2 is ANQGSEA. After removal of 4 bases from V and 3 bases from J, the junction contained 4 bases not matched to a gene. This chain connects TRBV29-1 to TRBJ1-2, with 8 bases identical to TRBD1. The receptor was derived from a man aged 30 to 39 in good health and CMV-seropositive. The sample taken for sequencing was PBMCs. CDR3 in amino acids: CSVGKGQDYGYTF. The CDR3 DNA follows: TGCAGCGTTGGGAAGGGACAGGACTATGGCTACACCTTC.